This entry features one TCR beta chain sequence. This clone occurred a few times. Its recognized antigen is unknown. Base qualities are not at hand, and no much larger clone is one base apart. The sample originates from a study of cytomegalovirus exposure and HLA in healthy donors (dated by TCRdb to between 2016 and 2019). Turning to the overall study: An earlier analysis of approximately 550 of the donors reported 276 Gb of sequence data and 117 million unique TCR beta sequences from roughly 180 million T cells. An early release covering more than 500 HLA-typed donors comprised about 310 gigabases of sequencing data and around 86 million unique TCR sequences. The genetic ancestry cluster associated with self-reported Caucasian donors included 80% to 90% of the 300 to 400 genotyped donors. The study aimed to test whether signatures of past pathogen exposure could be identified by cataloging public T cell receptors. The study used immunosequencing to profile the T cell repertoires of 600 to 850 subjects and linked those repertoires to cytomegalovirus serostatus. In addition to the first cohort of roughly 700 subjects, a separate validation cohort of approximately 130 different subjects was used. To predict cytomegalovirus infection status, the study combined high-throughput TCR immunosequencing, statistical association of individual TCRs with disease status, and machine learning. To study patterns of TCR occurrence, a later analysis re-analyzed previously published TCR beta repertoires from 500 to 850 donors and added high-resolution HLA genotyping. The later analysis used no new phenotypic data to find candidate immune exposures, relying instead on TCR beta sequences and their occurrence across donors. An earlier analysis of approximately 580 of the donors used high-throughput TCR beta sequencing to judge whether each TCR beta V gene segment behaved as functional or pseudogenic. Donor age, sex, ethnicity and CMV serostatus were collected together with the repertoire data. Genome-wide SNP genotypes for about 60% of the roughly 700 donors were used in a later genetic analysis, which treated that subset as a discovery cohort. All discovery cohort repertoires had been generated using a single sequencing platform. HLA typing included class I and class II loci at four-digit resolution. Typing coverage varied by locus: about 629-630 donors for A, B, C, DRB1 and DQB1; roughly 560 for DQA1; about 600 for DPA1; some 470 for DPB1. Roughly 5 DR-DQ haplotypes were handled as single units for association and clustering, since linkage in the cohort was strong. Among over 350 genotyped donors of the cohort, an average of roughly 240,000 unique TCR beta nucleotide sequences were sequenced per donor, about a sixth of them non-productive. What the authors observed across the whole study: Cytomegalovirus status was reported to be diagnosed by the classifier with high specificity and sensitivity in both the original and validation cohorts. Several of the top co-occurrence clusters appeared to be linked to parvovirus B19, influenza, CMV and Epstein-Barr virus, according to a later analysis. A group of highly shared sequence variants was considered likely to be a technical artifact of the sequencing pipeline. HLA typing was unavailable for some donors at each locus, so association tests used only the typed subset. In a later analysis, 16,951 TCR beta sequences were associated with specific HLA alleles at a false discovery rate of 0.05. A later analysis found that HLA-associated TCR beta chains were more clonally expanded and had lower generation probabilities than equally common non-associated chains. The only immune exposure information available for the cohort was CMV serostatus. Presence/absence analyses assumed roughly uniform sequencing depth across donors, an assumption that may not hold. In a later analysis, TCR association rates were found to vary across HLA loci, with the most associated TCRs seen for DRB1 alleles and the fewest for HLA-C alleles. It was suggested by the authors that the approach could potentially be generalized to other disease states and immunological phenotypes. In an earlier analysis of some 550 of the donors, most TCR beta V segments were observed in productive rearrangements about 87% or about 30% of the time, broadly matching IMGT annotations. When HLA alleles, especially DR and DQ, strongly co-occurred, attributing TCR associations to individual alleles was difficult. The cohort was sequenced for TCR beta chains only, and without alpha or paired-chain data the features that could be detected were limited. According to a later genetic analysis, donors in an Asian-associated ancestry cluster had fewer N-insertions in productive TCRs than the approximately 610-donor mean. A later analysis found that most CMV-associated TCR beta chains appeared HLA-restricted, with HLA associations seemingly driven largely by CMV exposure. The study listed 150 to 200 TCR beta chains as associated with cytomegalovirus. In a later genetic analysis, a missense DCLRE1C variant was associated with V-gene and J-gene trimming of TCR beta chains, and the association was replicated in an independent cohort. Correlated functional status among segregating V segments might reflect linkage disequilibrium, but an unknown experimental factor could not be ruled out. Three of the identified cytomegalovirus-associated TCR beta chains were confirmed in vitro to be specific for cytomegalovirus antigens. The 87-base-pair reads could not distinguish some IMGT-functional V segments, including TRBV6-2 and TRBV6-3, so those segments were excluded. Because counts were too low, some 16 rarely observed V segments, including chromosome 9 orphons, were excluded from the earlier analysis of some 590 of the donors. While some public TCRs were present in many individuals, most TCR sequences turned up only very rarely across donors. A further reported finding was that TCR beta sequences accurately predicted the HLA-A and HLA-B alleles for most subjects in the first cohort.

The library was built by means of the immunoSEQ multiplex PCR assay. A mixture of 60 forward primers for TCR Vbeta segments and 13 reverse primers for TCR Jbeta segments was used in the multiplex PCR. The CDR3 region of rearranged TCR beta genes was amplified from genomic DNA with a multiplex PCR assay. On the Illumina HiSeq System, the amplified TCR beta libraries were sequenced as 87-base-pair reads. From the authors' description of their analysis: In a later analysis, 77 million or so unique TCR beta chains were counted across the approximately 640 repertoires, and around 11 million of these chains were shared by at least two donors. Raw reads were error-corrected and collapsed into unique sequences with a nearest-neighbor algorithm that merged closely related sequences to remove PCR and sequencing errors. To assign V, D and J gene segments, CDR3 sequences were aligned to IMGT reference sequences. For a sequence to be retained, a match of at least six nucleotides to both a V gene segment and a J gene segment was required. A rearrangement was called productive if the CDR3 had no stop codons and remained in frame with V and J, and every other rearrangement was called non-productive. Following IMGT convention, CDR3 was defined as the stretch from the second conserved V-encoded cysteine up to the conserved J-encoded phenylalanine. The earlier analysis of roughly 590 of the donors excluded any sequence lacking an unambiguous match to a single V gene segment. An earlier analysis of a few hundred of the donors called V segments functional above 56.7% productive rearrangements and segregating when the between-donor standard deviation exceeded 5%. To diagnose cytomegalovirus status from the catalog of TCR beta chain sequences, a statistical classification framework was built. V and J gene assignment, in a later analysis, came from comparing TCR nucleotide sequences with IMGT/GENE-DB human TR gene sequences. In a later analysis, CDR3 sequences and most-parsimonious VDJ recombination scenarios were assigned using the TCRdist pipeline. In a later analysis, each TCR beta chain was defined by its CDR3 amino acid sequence together with its V-gene family, and reads lacking a unique V-gene family were excluded. In a later analysis, a few hundred highly shared, low-generation-probability nucleotide sequences were removed to address suspected cross-contamination and a sequencing artifact. For each public chain, a later analysis derived a clonal expansion index from normalized ranks of inferred template counts within each repertoire. Generation probabilities in a later analysis came from a VDJ recombination model fitted to out-of-frame rearrangements, and those results were checked against IGoR. In a later analysis, TCR-TCR, TCR-HLA and TCR-CMV co-occurrence was scored with hypergeometric tests, and a repertoire-size bias correction was applied to TCR pairs. A later analysis estimated false discovery rates by permuting HLA or CMV assignments 20 times. In a later analysis, co-occurring TCRs were grouped using DBSCAN, with TCRdist sequence similarity added in when clustering inside HLA-allele-positive subsets. Repertoires with fewer than 30,000 or more than 120,000 public chains were left out of co-occurrence clustering, as were about five repertoires with anomalous nucleotide sharing. TCRdb retrieved this table from immuneACCESS and kept in-frame rearrangements only. Not all clones are present; in checked studies, unresolved V genes account for under half, and no reason is known for the remainder. V, J and clone size derive from that table, while D and trimming were established from the DNA sequence. The sample yields roughly 100,000 clones; 63% were counted once. 4.8% of the sample is held by the ten biggest clonotypes.

The cohort was made up of 666 healthy bone marrow donors. At the time of sampling, all cohort members were nominally healthy, though unrecorded immune exposures were likely present. Of the approximately 670 cohort members, almost 300 had positive CMV serostatus and approximately 400 had negative CMV serostatus, and CMV serostatus was not recorded for the donor. Every donor gave a peripheral blood sample, and the peripheral blood mononuclear cells from that sample were used for TCR beta sequencing. The Qiagen DNeasy Blood Extraction Kit was used to extract genomic DNA from the blood cell samples. Compared with germline, V lacks 0 bases and J lacks 6 bases; bases without a gene match: 4. The germline V gene (reference sequence) supplies CDR1 LNHNV and CDR2 YYDKDF. Counted from cysteine to phenylalanine, this CDR3 has 14 amino acids. The entry retains the CDR3 DNA only, 42 bases that are in frame from base 1.

The chain uses TRBV15 and TRBJ1-2; 7 junctional bases match TRBD1. Sequencing was performed on PBMCs. This receptor was identified in a human donor in good health. The CDR3: CATSREAGGHGYTF. The bases read TGTGCCACCAGCAGAGAGGCAGGGGGTCATGGCTACACCTTC.